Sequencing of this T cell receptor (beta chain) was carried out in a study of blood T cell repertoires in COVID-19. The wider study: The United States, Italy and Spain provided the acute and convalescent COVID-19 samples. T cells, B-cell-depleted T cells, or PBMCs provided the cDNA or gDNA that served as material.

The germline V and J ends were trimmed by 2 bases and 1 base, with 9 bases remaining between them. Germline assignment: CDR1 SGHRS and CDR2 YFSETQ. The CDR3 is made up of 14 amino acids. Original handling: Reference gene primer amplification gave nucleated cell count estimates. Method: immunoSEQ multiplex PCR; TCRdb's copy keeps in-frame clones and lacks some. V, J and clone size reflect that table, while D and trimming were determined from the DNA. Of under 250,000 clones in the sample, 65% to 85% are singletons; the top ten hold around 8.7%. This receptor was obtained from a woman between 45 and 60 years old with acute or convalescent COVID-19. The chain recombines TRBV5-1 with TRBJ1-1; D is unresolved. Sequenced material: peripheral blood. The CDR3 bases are TGCGCCAGCAGCTTCTGGGCCGGGAACACTGAAGCTTTCTTT. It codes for CASSFWAGNTEAFF.